Presented here are 7 T cell receptor beta chains from one specimen sequenced in a study of shared clonotypes between healthy human individuals. Naive CD8 cells lacked CD45RO and underwent positive selection for CCR7, leaving out terminally differentiated effector memory CD45RA+ cells. The data were produced by immunoSEQ multiplex PCR, yet TCRdb's version contains in-frame clones alone and is incomplete. The table records under 850,000 clones, nearly 95% of them present only once. Sequencing was performed on naive CD8+ T cells sorted from blood. These receptors all come from a young man in good health.

This chain connects TRBV4-3 to TRBJ1-1, with D possibly being TRBD1 (6 bases). Deletions cut 4 bases from V and 4 bases from J, with 16 bases between. Germline loops: CDR1 LGHNA, CDR2 YSLEER. This CDR3 region has 15 residues. The CDR3 protein is CASSPSRGHGTEAFF. For the CDR3, the DNA is TGCGCCAGCAGCCCCTCTAGGGGACACGGCACTGAAGCTTTCTTT.

The rearrangement joins TRBV28 to TRBJ1-5; TRBD1 matches 8 bases. Germline V gene sequence: CDR1 MDHEN, CDR2 SYDVKM. This CDR3 contains 14 residues. V lost 6 bases to trimming and J lost 7 bases; unmatched junction nucleotides: 8. DNA for the CDR3: TGTGCCAGCAGCCCGGGGACAGGTAAACAGCCCCAGCATTTT. It specifies CASSPGTGKQPQHF.

Comment on this clone: The same CDR3 arises from other DNA sequences in this sample as well. The chain employs TRBV15 and TRBJ2-7, with 9 positions matching TRBD2. The CDR3 is 13 residues long. Germline CDR1 reads LNHNV; CDR2 reads YYDKDF (reference sequence). V shed 2 bases, J shed 4 bases, and the junction held 0 bases outside the gene matches. The CDR3 bases are TGTGCCACCAGCAGAAGCGGGAGGTACGAGCAGTACTTC. Protein: CATSRSGRYEQYF.

The rearrangement joins TRBV6-6 to TRBJ2-1; the D call may be TRBD1 or TRBD2 (5 bases each). Trimming took 2 bases from V and 9 from J, leaving 11 bases between them. There are 13 residues in the CDR3. Germline-derived CDR1 and CDR2 are MNHNY and SVGAGI (reference sequence). The DNA for the CDR3 is TGTGCCAGCAGTTACAACTCCGGGGCTGAGCAGTTCTTC. This gives the protein CASSYNSGAEQFF.

The chain recombines TRBV6-5 with TRBJ2-1; D possibly corresponds to TRBD2 (5 bases). The length of the CDR3 is 15 residues. V dropped 0 bases and J dropped 2 bases, with 8 bases sitting between them. Germline CDR1 is MNHEY and CDR2 is SVGAGI. Here the CDR3 reads CASSYSVGAYNEQFF. DNA for the CDR3: TGTGCCAGCAGTTACTCGGTCGGGGCCTACAATGAGCAGTTCTTC.

CDR3 nucleotides: TGTGCCAGCAGCTTAGAGGGACAGTTTAATCAGCCCCAGCATTTT. Its protein is CASSLEGQFNQPQHF. The chain has TRBV7-8 and TRBJ1-5; 7 bases fit TRBD1. V shed 1 base, J shed 4 bases, and the junction held 4 bases outside the gene matches. Germline CDR1 reads SGHVS; CDR2 reads FQNEAQ. CDR3 size: 15 residues.

The gene calls are TRBV27 and TRBJ2-7, with 7 bases fitting TRBD1. The CDR3 has 13 amino acids. Trimming removed 0 bases from V and 6 bases from J; junction bases left unmatched: 2. Germline V gene sequence: CDR1 MNHEY, CDR2 SMNVEV (reference sequence). In DNA form, the CDR3 reads TGTGCCAGCAGTTTATCGACAGGGCGCGAGCAGTACTTC. Protein sequence: CASSLSTGREQYF.